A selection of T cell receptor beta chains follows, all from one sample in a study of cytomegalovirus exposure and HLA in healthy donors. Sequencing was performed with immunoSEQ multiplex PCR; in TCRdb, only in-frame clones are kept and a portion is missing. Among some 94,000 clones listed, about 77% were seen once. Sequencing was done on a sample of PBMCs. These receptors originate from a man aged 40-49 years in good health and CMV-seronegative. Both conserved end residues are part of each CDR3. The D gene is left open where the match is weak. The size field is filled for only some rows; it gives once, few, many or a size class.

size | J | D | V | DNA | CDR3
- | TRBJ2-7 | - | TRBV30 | TGTGCCTGGAGACCGCAGGGATTCGCCTACGAGCAGTACTTC | CAWRPQGFAYEQYF
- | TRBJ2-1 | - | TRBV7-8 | TGTGCCAGCAGCTTAGACAGTTACAATGAGCAGTTCTTC | CASSLDSYNEQFF
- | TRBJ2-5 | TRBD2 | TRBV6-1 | TGTGCCAGCAGAATTAGCGGGAGGTCCCAAGAGACCCAGTACTTC | CASRISGRSQETQYF
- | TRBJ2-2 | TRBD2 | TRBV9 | TGTGCCAGCAGCGTAGGAAGCGGGGCATTACCCGGGGAGCTGTTTTTT | CASSVGSGALPGELFF
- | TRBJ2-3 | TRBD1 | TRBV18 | TGTGCCAGCTCACGAGGGACAGGGGAAGATACGCAGTATTTT | CASSRGTGEDTQYF
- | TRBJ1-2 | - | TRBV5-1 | TGCGCCAGCAGCTTGGACAGTAACTATGGCTACACCTTC | CASSLDSNYGYTF
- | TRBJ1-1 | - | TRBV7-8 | TGTGCCAGCAGCCAGGGTTCTTCTAACACTGAAGCTTTCTTT | CASSQGSSNTEAFF
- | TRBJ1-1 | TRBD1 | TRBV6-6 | TGTGCCAGCACACCTGGACAGGGGGCGGTTAGCACTGAAGCTTTCTTT | CASTPGQGAVSTEAFF
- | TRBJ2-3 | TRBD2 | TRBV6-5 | TGTGCCAGCAGTCGTAGCGGGAAGACAGATACGCAGTATTTT | CASSRSGKTDTQYF
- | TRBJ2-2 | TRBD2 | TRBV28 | TGTGCCAGCAGTTCCGCGGAGCGGGGGATCACCGGGGAGCTGTTTTTT | CASSSAERGITGELFF
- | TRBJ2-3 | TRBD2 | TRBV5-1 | TGCGCCAGCAGCCCGGGACTAGCGGGAGCAGATACGCAGTATTTT | CASSPGLAGADTQYF
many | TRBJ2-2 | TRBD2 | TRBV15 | TGTGCCACCAGCAGTAGCGGGAGGGGCACCGGGGAGCTGTTTTTT | CATSSSGRGTGELFF
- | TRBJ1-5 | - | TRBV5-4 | TGTGCCAGCAGTTCCGGGCCCGGGGAGGGTCAGCCCCAGCATTTT | CASSSGPGEGQPQHF
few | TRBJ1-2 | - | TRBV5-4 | TGTGCCAGCAGCTTTCGACATAGAGATGGCTACACCTTC | CASSFRHRDGYTF
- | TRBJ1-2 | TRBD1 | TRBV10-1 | TGCGCCAGCAGTGAGACAGGGGTGAACTATGGCTACACCTTC | CASSETGVNYGYTF
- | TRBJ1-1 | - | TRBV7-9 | TGTGCCAGCAGCTTAATTTCCCAGGCAGGTTACCGAGGGGCTTTCTTT | CASSLISQAGYRGAFF
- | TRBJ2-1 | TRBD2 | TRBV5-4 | TGTGCCAGCAGCTTCGGGGGGGGCCTCCTCAATGAGCAGTTCTTC | CASSFGGGLLNEQFF
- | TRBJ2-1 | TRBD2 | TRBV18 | TGTGCCAGCTCACAACTAGCGGGGGGGAACAATGAGCAGTTCTTC | CASSQLAGGNNEQFF
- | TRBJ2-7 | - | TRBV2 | TGTGCCAGCAGTGATAGGACAGAAGTCTACGAGCAGTACTTC | CASSDRTEVYEQYF
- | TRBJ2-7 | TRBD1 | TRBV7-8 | TGTGCCAGCAGCTTAGAACAGGGGGCAAACGAGCAGTACTTC | CASSLEQGANEQYF
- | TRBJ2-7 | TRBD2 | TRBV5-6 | TGTGCCAGCTCTCCCGGGAGGGGCGAGCAGTACTTC | CASSPGRGEQYF
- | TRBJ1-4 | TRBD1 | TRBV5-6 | TGTGCCAGCAGCCGTGTTAAGGGACAGGGGAGATTGGAAAAACTGTTTTTT | CASSRVKGQGRLEKLFF
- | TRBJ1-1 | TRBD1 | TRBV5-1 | TGCGCCAGCAGCTTGACTACAGGGGGCACTGAAGCTTTCTTT | CASSLTTGGTEAFF
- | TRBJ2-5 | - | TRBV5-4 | TGTGCCAGCAGCTTCGGTGGACAAAACCAAGAGACCCAGTACTTC | CASSFGGQNQETQYF
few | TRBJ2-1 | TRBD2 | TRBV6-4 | TGTGCCAGCAGTGACTCGATAGCGGGGGACTACAATGAGCAGTTCTTC | CASSDSIAGDYNEQFF
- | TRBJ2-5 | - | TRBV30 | TGTGCCTGGGGAGGACAGCCCGGAGAGACCCAGTACTTC | CAWGGQPGETQYF
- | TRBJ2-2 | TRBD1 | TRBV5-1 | TGCGCCAGCAGGAGGGACAGCCCTAACACCGGGGAGCTGTTTTTT | CASRRDSPNTGELFF